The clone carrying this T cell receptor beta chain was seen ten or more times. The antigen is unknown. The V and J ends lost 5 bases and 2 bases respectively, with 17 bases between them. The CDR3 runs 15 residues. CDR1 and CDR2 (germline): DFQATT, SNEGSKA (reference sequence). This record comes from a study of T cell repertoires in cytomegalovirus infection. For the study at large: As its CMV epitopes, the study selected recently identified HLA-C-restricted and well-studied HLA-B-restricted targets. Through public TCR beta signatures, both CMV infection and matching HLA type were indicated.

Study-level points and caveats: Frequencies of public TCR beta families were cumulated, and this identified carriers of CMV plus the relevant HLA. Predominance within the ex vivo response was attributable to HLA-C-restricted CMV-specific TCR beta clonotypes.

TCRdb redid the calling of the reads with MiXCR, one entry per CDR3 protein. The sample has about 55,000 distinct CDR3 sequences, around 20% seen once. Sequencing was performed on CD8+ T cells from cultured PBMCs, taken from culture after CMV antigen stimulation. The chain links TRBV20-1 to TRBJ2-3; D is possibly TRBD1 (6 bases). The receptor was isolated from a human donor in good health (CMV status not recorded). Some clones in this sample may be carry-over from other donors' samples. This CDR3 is CSAYEGQFDTDTQYF. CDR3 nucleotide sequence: TGCAGTGCTTACGAAGGACAGTTTGACACAGATACGCAGTATTTT.